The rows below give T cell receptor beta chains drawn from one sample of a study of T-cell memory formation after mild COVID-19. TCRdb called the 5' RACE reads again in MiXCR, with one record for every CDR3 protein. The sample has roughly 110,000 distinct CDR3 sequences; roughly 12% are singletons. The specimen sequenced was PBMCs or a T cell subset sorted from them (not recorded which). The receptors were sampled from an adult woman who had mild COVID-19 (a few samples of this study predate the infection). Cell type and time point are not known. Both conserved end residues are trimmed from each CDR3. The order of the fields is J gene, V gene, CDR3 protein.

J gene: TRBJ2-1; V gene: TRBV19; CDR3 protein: ASSMTHFSNEQF
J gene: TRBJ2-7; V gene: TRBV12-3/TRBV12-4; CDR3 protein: ASTEVGLAGSEQY
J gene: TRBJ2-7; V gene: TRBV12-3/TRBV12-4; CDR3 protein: ASSLDRGYGYEQY
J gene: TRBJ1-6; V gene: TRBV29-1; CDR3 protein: SVIQDFTLH
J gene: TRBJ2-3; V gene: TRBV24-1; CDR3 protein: ATSDPERGPAFTDTQY
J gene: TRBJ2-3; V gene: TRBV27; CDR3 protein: ASRGLAGYTDTQY
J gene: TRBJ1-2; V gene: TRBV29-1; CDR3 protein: SVELGSYGYT
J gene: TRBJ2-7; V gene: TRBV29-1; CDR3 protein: SVADTGLSYEQY
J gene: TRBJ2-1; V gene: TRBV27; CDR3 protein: ASVAGSSYNEQF
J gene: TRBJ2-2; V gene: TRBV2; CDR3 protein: ASRADSTGELF